This T cell receptor beta chain is from a study of human T cells and chemical hapten exposure. As for the study in general: Weekly scalp doses of diphenylcyclopropenone were given to patients during the approximately 25-week study.

Findings of the study overall: A positive correlation with patch test score was found for PT1 expanded TCR counts.

In TCRdb, the RACE reads were re-called with MiXCR into one record per CDR3 protein. The data hold about 120,000 distinct CDR3 sequences, with roughly 12% observed a single time. The V gene end was trimmed by 6 bases and the J gene end by 6 bases; junction bases not matched to a gene: 5. Looked up from germline, CDR1 is MNHNY and CDR2 is SVGAGI (reference sequence). CDR3 length: 14 residues. Specified time point: pre-sensitization, week 0. Treatment noted: therapeutic diphenylcyclopropenone sensitization with weekly scalp DPC. Only a few counts were recorded for this clonotype. The antigen is undetermined.

The gene calls are TRBV6-6 and TRBJ2-1; 10 bases align to TRBD2. Sequenced material: whole blood, taken in connection with sensitization to the hapten diphenylcyclopropenone (DPC). The TCR sequence derives from a woman between 18 and 30 years old with alopecia areata. Some clones in this sample may be carry-over from other donors' samples. The CDR3 loop is CASRAAGGRNEQFF. For the CDR3, the DNA is TGTGCCAGCAGGGCAGCGGGGGGGCGCAATGAGCAGTTCTTC.